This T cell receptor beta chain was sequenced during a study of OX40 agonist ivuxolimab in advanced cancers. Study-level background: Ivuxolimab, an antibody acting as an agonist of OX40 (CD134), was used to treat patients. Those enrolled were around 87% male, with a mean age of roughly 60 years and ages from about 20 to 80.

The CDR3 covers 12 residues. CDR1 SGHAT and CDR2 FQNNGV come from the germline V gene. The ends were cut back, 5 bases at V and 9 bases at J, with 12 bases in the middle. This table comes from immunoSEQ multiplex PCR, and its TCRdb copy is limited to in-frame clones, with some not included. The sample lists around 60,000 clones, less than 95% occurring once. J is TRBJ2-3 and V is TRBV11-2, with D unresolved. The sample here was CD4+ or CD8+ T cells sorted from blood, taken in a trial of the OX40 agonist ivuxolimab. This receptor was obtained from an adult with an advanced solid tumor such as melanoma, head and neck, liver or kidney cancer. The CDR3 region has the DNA TGTGCCAGCAGCCCATCGGAATGGACGCAGTATTTT. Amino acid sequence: CASSPSEWTQYF.